This entry features one T cell receptor beta chain sequence. Diagnosis relied on clinical symptoms, serum thyroxine, TRAb, thyroid ultrasound and orbital computed tomography. A volume of 10 ml of fresh peripheral blood supplied the PBMCs. This record belongs to a study of Graves' ophthalmopathy and Graves' hyperthyroidism. Study at large: Before any treatment was given, at initial diagnosis, peripheral blood was collected.

Researchers took RNA transcripts and amplified TCR beta CDR3 regions from them. HTBI primers served in a first-round RT-PCR, which a second-round multiplex PCR followed. A single record per CDR3 protein comes from TCRdb applying MiXCR to the multiplex PCR reads. The sample consists of 650,000 to 800,000 distinct CDR3 sequences, just over 40% of them appearing once. The CDR3 has 13 residues. V was clipped by 5 bases and J by 6 bases, with 13 bases between them. The J gene is TRBJ1-2, the V gene TRBV12-3 or TRBV12-4, with TRBD1 as a possible D gene (5 bases). Specimen: peripheral blood. The receptor was isolated from an adult man with Graves' ophthalmopathy. CDR3 nucleotides: TGTGCCAGCAGTAGGCGGGGGGGGGATGGCTACACCTTC. Translating it yields CASSRRGGDGYTF.